This is a list of T cell receptor beta chains from one sample in a study of ipilimumab plus nivolumab after autologous stem cell transplantation. Libraries were prepared by immunoSEQ multiplex PCR; TCRdb keeps only in-frame clonotypes and omits some of them. The sample has more than 15,000 clones, around four fifths seen once. The sequences come from PBMCs, collected in a trial of ipilimumab plus nivolumab as post-transplant consolidation. The receptors here all came from a male donor with diffuse large B-cell lymphoma. CDR3s include the opening cysteine and the closing phenylalanine or tryptophan. A D gene is named only where the DNA matches it firmly. Where a row states a size, it is once, few, many or the class of an expanded clone; other rows omit it.

TGTGCCAGTAGTGACAGGGTAACTGGGGCCAACGTCCTGACTTTC,CASSDRVTGANVLTF,TRBV19,-,TRBJ2-6,TRBD1
TGTGCCAGCAGTGAAAGGCGGGGCTCCTACAATGAGCAGTTCTTC,CASSERRGSYNEQFF,TRBV2,few,TRBJ2-1,-
TGTGCCAGCTCACCACGTGGCCCCACCGGGGAGCTGTTTTTT,CASSPRGPTGELFF,TRBV18,-,TRBJ2-2,-
TGTGCCAGCAGCTTGGAGGACAGGCCGAACACTGAAGCTTTCTTT,CASSLEDRPNTEAFF,TRBV5-6,-,TRBJ1-1,TRBD1
TGTGCCAGTAGTCAGGGAACCTATGGCTACACCTTC,CASSQGTYGYTF,TRBV19,-,TRBJ1-2,-
TGTGCCAGCAGTACGAACTCGGGACAGGGTGGGGAGACCCAGTACTTC,CASSTNSGQGGETQYF,TRBV5-4,-,TRBJ2-5,TRBD1
TGTGCCAGCAGCCAAGAAGTCGGGACTATCACCACAGATACGCAGTATTTT,CASSQEVGTITTDTQYF,TRBV4-2,-,TRBJ2-3,TRBD2
TGTGCCAGCACCGTAGACAGGGGGAGAAATGAGCAGTTCTTC,CASTVDRGRNEQFF,TRBV6-1,once,TRBJ2-1,TRBD1
TGTGCCAGCAGCTTACGCGTTGCGGCGAATGAGCAGTTCTTC,CASSLRVAANEQFF,TRBV7-3,-,TRBJ2-1,-
TGTGCCAGTAGTATATCTCAGTTGGCGCGGGGGGCCTACAATGAGCAGTTCTTC,CASSISQLARGAYNEQFF,TRBV19,-,TRBJ2-1,TRBD2
TGTGCCTGGAGTCGACAGGTCAACGGCTACACCTTC,CAWSRQVNGYTF,TRBV30,-,TRBJ1-2,-
TGTGCCAGCAGCTCACCGGGACTAGCGGGGTACAATGAGCAGTTCTTC,CASSSPGLAGYNEQFF,TRBV7-9,-,TRBJ2-1,TRBD2
TGTGCCACCAGCAGAGCCAGGGAGAGCTACGAGCAGTACTTC,CATSRARESYEQYF,TRBV15,-,TRBJ2-7,-
TGTGCCAGCAGCGCTAATGAGGGCGAGCAGTACTTC,CASSANEGEQYF,TRBV9,-,TRBJ2-7,-
TGTGCCAGCACGGCGTATTCTGAAAAACTGTTTTTT,CASTAYSEKLFF,TRBV2,once,TRBJ1-4,-
TGTGCCAGCAGCGTAACAGGGGGGAACACTGAAGCTTTCTTT,CASSVTGGNTEAFF,TRBV2,-,TRBJ1-1,TRBD1
TGTGCCAGCTCACCACAATCAGGATCCCGCGAGACCCAGTACTTC,CASSPQSGSRETQYF,TRBV18,-,TRBJ2-5,-
TGTGCCAGCGGATCCCGGGGACAGGGTAATGAAAAACTGTTTTTT,CASGSRGQGNEKLFF,TRBV7-9,-,TRBJ1-4,TRBD1
TGTGCCAGCAGTGGGACAGTGACTGAAGCTTTCTTT,CASSGTVTEAFF,TRBV2,-,TRBJ1-1,-
TGTGCCAGCAGTTCCCAGGGGCCCCGAGTCGCCGGGGAGCTGTTTTTT,CASSSQGPRVAGELFF,TRBV2,-,TRBJ2-2,-
TGTGCCAGCAGTTTAGGGACAACCACTGAAGCTTTCTTT,CASSLGTTTEAFF,TRBV5-6,-,TRBJ1-1,-
TGTGCCAGCAGCTTTCAGGGAGACACCATATATTTT,CASSFQGDTIYF,TRBV7-2,-,TRBJ1-3,-
TGTGCCAGCAGCTTAGTGCGGGTGGGGGGCAATGAGCAGTTCTTC,CASSLVRVGGNEQFF,TRBV7-9,-,TRBJ2-1,-
TGCGCCAGCAGCATAGGACAGGGAAACGGCTACACCTTC,CASSIGQGNGYTF,TRBV5-1,-,TRBJ1-2,TRBD1
TGCAGCTGCGGAGGGTCGGAAGAAAAACTGTTTTTT,CSCGGSEEKLFF,TRBV29-1,-,TRBJ1-4,-
TGTGCCAGCAGCCCCCATCCAACAGGGGATCAGCCCCAGCATTTT,CASSPHPTGDQPQHF,TRBV5-4,few,TRBJ1-5,TRBD1
TGTGCCAGCAGCCCGCGAGTTGGAAACACCATATATTTT,CASSPRVGNTIYF,TRBV14,-,TRBJ1-3,-
TGTGCCAGCAGCTTAGCTCACGGTAACACTGAAGCTTTCTTT,CASSLAHGNTEAFF,TRBV7-2,-,TRBJ1-1,-
TGTGCCAGCAGTTTCCAGCCGAACACTGAAGCTTTCTTT,CASSFQPNTEAFF,TRBV27,-,TRBJ1-1,-
TGTGCCAGCAGCCGAGGGGGCAGGCCAACAGGTTCCTACGAGCAGTACTTC,CASSRGGRPTGSYEQYF,TRBV11-2,-,TRBJ2-7,TRBD1
TGTGCAAGTCTGAGGCTGGCTAGCGGTCCTGCTCAAGGTCGTCGCAATGAGCAGTTCTTC,CASLRLASGPAQGRRNEQFF,TRBV12-2,-,TRBJ2-1,-
TGTGCCAGCAGGGCGGGACAGGAACGAGGCTACACCTTC,CASRAGQERGYTF,TRBV11-1,-,TRBJ1-2,TRBD1
TGCGCCAGCAGCCCCGGAGGGGGACACCCGTCAACTGAAGCTTTCTTT,CASSPGGGHPSTEAFF,TRBV4-1,-,TRBJ1-1,-
TGTGCCAGCAGTCCCACCCGGGACAAGCGCGGTGGCTACACCTTC,CASSPTRDKRGGYTF,TRBV27,-,TRBJ1-2,-
TGTGCCTGGATGGTGGCACCGAGCTCCTACAATGAGCAGTTCTTC,CAWMVAPSSYNEQFF,TRBV30,-,TRBJ2-1,-